Listed below are T cell receptor beta chains from one sample, sequenced in a study of cytomegalovirus exposure and HLA in healthy donors. TCRdb's copy holds only in-frame clones and misses some; the assay was immunoSEQ multiplex PCR. The sample has under 200,000 clones; roughly 80% are singletons. Sequenced material: PBMCs. All receptors come from a woman between 50 and 59 years old in good health and CMV-seronegative. CDR3s include the opening cysteine and the closing phenylalanine or tryptophan. The order of the fields is J gene, V gene, D gene, clone size, CDR3 protein, CDR3 DNA. A D gene is named only where the DNA matches it firmly. Some rows mark clone size as missing; the rest say once, few, many or name a class of expanded clone.

TRBJ2-3,TRBV28,TRBD2,.,CASSLTPSGGAADTQYF,TGTGCCAGCAGTTTAACCCCTAGCGGGGGGGCAGCAGATACGCAGTATTTT
TRBJ1-4,TRBV29-1,TRBD1,.,CGQVVNEKLFF,TGTGGACAGGTGGTTAATGAAAAACTGTTTTTT
TRBJ2-5,TRBV5-1,.,.,CASSLAGRETQYF,TGCGCCAGCAGCTTGGCGGGGAGGGAGACCCAGTACTTC
TRBJ2-3,TRBV7-9,.,.,CASSSYPGGSTDTQYF,TGTGCCAGCAGCTCTTATCCCGGGGGTAGCACAGATACGCAGTATTTT
TRBJ1-1,TRBV9,.,.,CASSEGTGVKYTEAFF,TGTGCCAGCAGCGAGGGGACTGGAGTAAAATACACTGAAGCTTTCTTT
TRBJ2-1,TRBV6-6,.,.,CASTPRGASYNEQFF,TGTGCCAGCACCCCTCGGGGGGCCTCCTACAATGAGCAGTTCTTC
TRBJ1-1,TRBV28,TRBD1,.,CASSYRGAEAFF,TGTGCCAGCAGTTACAGGGGCGCTGAAGCTTTCTTT
TRBJ2-1,TRBV27,TRBD1,.,CASSLPGTVNYNEQFF,TGTGCCAGCAGTTTGCCCGGGACAGTAAACTACAATGAGCAGTTCTTC
TRBJ2-7,TRBV7-8,TRBD1,.,CASSTGTGRGEQYF,TGTGCCAGCAGCACAGGGACAGGGCGGGGCGAGCAGTACTTC
TRBJ1-6,TRBV28,TRBD1,.,CASRRTGTGYNSPLHF,TGTGCCAGCAGACGTACCGGGACAGGCTATAATTCACCCCTCCACTTT
TRBJ2-7,TRBV28,.,.,CASSRRRDYEQYF,TGTGCCAGCAGTCGGCGGCGCGATTACGAGCAGTACTTC
TRBJ2-3,TRBV16,TRBD1,few,CASSQSGQNNTDTQYF,TGTGCCAGCAGCCAATCGGGACAGAACAACACAGATACGCAGTATTTT